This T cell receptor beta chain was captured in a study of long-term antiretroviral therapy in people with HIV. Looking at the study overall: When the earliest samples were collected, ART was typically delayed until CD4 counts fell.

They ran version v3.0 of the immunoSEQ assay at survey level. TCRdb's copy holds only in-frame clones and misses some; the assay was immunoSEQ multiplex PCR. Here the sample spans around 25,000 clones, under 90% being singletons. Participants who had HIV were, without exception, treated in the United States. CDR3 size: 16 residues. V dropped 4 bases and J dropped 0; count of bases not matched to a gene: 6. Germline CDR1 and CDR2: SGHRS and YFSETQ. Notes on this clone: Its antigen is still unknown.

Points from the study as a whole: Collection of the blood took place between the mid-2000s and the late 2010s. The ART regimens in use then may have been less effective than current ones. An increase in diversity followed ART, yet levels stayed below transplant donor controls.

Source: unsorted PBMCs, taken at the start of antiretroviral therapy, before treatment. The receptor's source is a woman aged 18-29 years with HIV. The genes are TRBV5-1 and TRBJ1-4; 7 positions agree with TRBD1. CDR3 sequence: CASSPGQYSTNEKLFF. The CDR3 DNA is TGCGCCAGCAGCCCGGGACAGTACTCAACTAATGAAAAACTGTTTTTT.